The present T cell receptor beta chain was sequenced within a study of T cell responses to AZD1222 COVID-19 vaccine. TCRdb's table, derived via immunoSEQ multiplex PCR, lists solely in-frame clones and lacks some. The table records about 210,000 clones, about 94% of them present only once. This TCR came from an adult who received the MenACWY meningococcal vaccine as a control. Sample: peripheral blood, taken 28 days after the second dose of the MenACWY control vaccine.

CDR3 DNA sequence: TGTGCCAGCAGCTTGTACAGGGGCAATCAGCCCCAGCATTTT. It encodes CASSLYRGNQPQHF. J is TRBJ1-5 and V is TRBV5-5; possibly TRBD1 for D (6 bases). V lost 1 base to trimming and J lost 2 bases, with 7 bases between them. CDR3 length: 14 amino acids. CDR1 SGHKS and CDR2 YYEKEE come from the germline V gene (reference sequence). The full variable domain, its missing parts supplied by reference TRBV5-5 and TRBJ1-5, is DAGVTQSPTHLIKTRGQQVTLRCSPISGHKSVSWYQQVLGQGPQFIFQYYEKEERGRGNFPDRFSARQFPNYSSELNVNALLLGDSALYLCASSLYRGNQPQHFGDGTRLSIL.